A selection of T cell receptor beta chains follows, all from one sample in a study of OX40 agonist ivuxolimab in advanced cancers. Profiled with immunoSEQ multiplex PCR; TCRdb holds only in-frame clones, not every one. This table holds about 120,000 clones, approximately 92% found once. This material consisted of CD4+ or CD8+ T cells sorted from blood, taken in a trial of the OX40 agonist ivuxolimab. The receptor source for this set is an adult with an advanced solid tumor such as melanoma, head and neck, liver or kidney cancer. The CDR3 runs from the conserved cysteine through the conserved F or W. A D gene is named only where the DNA matches it firmly. Not every row has a clone size; where given, it reads once, few, many or a size class.

clone_size: NA
d_call: NA
j_call: TRBJ2-1
v_call: TRBV19
cdr3_nt: TGTGCCAGTAAGGACGGGGTAAGCTCCTACAATGAGCAGTTCTTC
cdr3_aa: CASKDGVSSYNEQFF

clone_size: NA
d_call: NA
j_call: TRBJ2-6
v_call: TRBV2
cdr3_nt: TGTGCCAGCAGATCACAACCGATCTCTGGGGCCAACGTCCTGACTTTC
cdr3_aa: CASRSQPISGANVLTF

clone_size: NA
d_call: NA
j_call: TRBJ1-2
v_call: TRBV6-5
cdr3_nt: TGTGCCAGCAGTGAAGAGCGAGGCTACACCTTC
cdr3_aa: CASSEERGYTF

clone_size: NA
d_call: TRBD1
j_call: TRBJ2-3
v_call: TRBV5-1
cdr3_nt: TGCGCCAGCAGCGGAGGACAGGGGTCCACAGATACGCAGTATTTT
cdr3_aa: CASSGGQGSTDTQYF

clone_size: NA
d_call: NA
j_call: TRBJ2-3
v_call: TRBV5-5
cdr3_nt: TGTGCCAGCAGCCTAGCCCATAGCACAGATACGCAGTATTTT
cdr3_aa: CASSLAHSTDTQYF

clone_size: NA
d_call: TRBD1
j_call: TRBJ2-5
v_call: TRBV7-9
cdr3_nt: TGTGCCAGCAGCTACCTCACAGGGGAAGAGACCCAGTACTTC
cdr3_aa: CASSYLTGEETQYF

clone_size: NA
d_call: NA
j_call: TRBJ2-7
v_call: TRBV7-8
cdr3_nt: TGTGCCAGCAGCTTAGGGGTGACCCCCACCTACGAGCAGTACTTC
cdr3_aa: CASSLGVTPTYEQYF

clone_size: NA
d_call: TRBD2
j_call: TRBJ2-1
v_call: TRBV6-5
cdr3_nt: TGTGCCAGCAGTGAAACTAGCGGGAACAATGAGCAGTTCTTC
cdr3_aa: CASSETSGNNEQFF

clone_size: NA
d_call: TRBD2
j_call: TRBJ2-7
v_call: TRBV27
cdr3_nt: TGTGCCAGCAGTTTATCCGGGACTAGCGGAACCTACGAGCAGTACTTC
cdr3_aa: CASSLSGTSGTYEQYF

clone_size: NA
d_call: NA
j_call: TRBJ1-1
v_call: TRBV5-8
cdr3_nt: TGTGCCAGCAGCTTGCCGTTGAACACTGAAGCTTTCTTT
cdr3_aa: CASSLPLNTEAFF

clone_size: NA
d_call: NA
j_call: TRBJ2-7
v_call: TRBV10-3
cdr3_nt: TGTGCCATCAGCCTTGGTAGCGGAGAATCCTACGAGCAGTACTTC
cdr3_aa: CAISLGSGESYEQYF

clone_size: once
d_call: NA
j_call: TRBJ2-1
v_call: TRBV7-6
cdr3_nt: TGTGCCAGCAGCTTACAGACTGGAAATGAGCAGTTCTTC
cdr3_aa: CASSLQTGNEQFF

clone_size: once
d_call: NA
j_call: TRBJ1-2
v_call: TRBV19
cdr3_nt: TGTGCCAGTAGTATCGGGGGACATTCCATGGCCGGCTACACCTTC
cdr3_aa: CASSIGGHSMAGYTF

clone_size: NA
d_call: NA
j_call: TRBJ1-1
v_call: TRBV7-9
cdr3_nt: TGTGCCAGCAGCTTGGATCTGCGGATGAACACTGAAGCTTTCTTT
cdr3_aa: CASSLDLRMNTEAFF

clone_size: NA
d_call: TRBD1
j_call: TRBJ1-6
v_call: TRBV11-2
cdr3_nt: TGTGCCAGCAGCCCCCAGCAGGGGGCTATTTCACCCCTCCACTTT
cdr3_aa: CASSPQQGAISPLHF

clone_size: NA
d_call: TRBD1
j_call: TRBJ2-7
v_call: TRBV5-4
cdr3_nt: TGTGCCAGCAGGCAGGACGGACAGGGCCTTTACGAGCAGTACTTC
cdr3_aa: CASRQDGQGLYEQYF

clone_size: NA
d_call: NA
j_call: TRBJ2-1
v_call: TRBV9
cdr3_nt: TGTGCCAGCAGCGTTGATCGGGGGGCCAGGGCGGAGCAGTTCTTC
cdr3_aa: CASSVDRGARAEQFF

clone_size: NA
d_call: NA
j_call: TRBJ2-2
v_call: TRBV6-6
cdr3_nt: TGTGCCAGCAGCCACGAGCTTTCCACCGGGGAGCTGTTTTTT
cdr3_aa: CASSHELSTGELFF

clone_size: few
d_call: NA
j_call: TRBJ1-2
v_call: TRBV7-9
cdr3_nt: TGTGCCAGCAGCTCCGGACAAATCTATGGCTACACCTTC
cdr3_aa: CASSSGQIYGYTF

clone_size: NA
d_call: TRBD1
j_call: TRBJ1-1
v_call: TRBV6-5
cdr3_nt: TGTGCCAGCAGTTTAGACAGGGGGCGGACTGAAGCTTTCTTT
cdr3_aa: CASSLDRGRTEAFF